The sample holds a few counts of the clone carrying this T cell receptor beta chain. Its cognate antigen is unknown. This entry comes from a study of T cells after posttransplantation cyclophosphamide. CDR3 size: 12 residues. CDR1 and CDR2 from the germline V gene are MNHNS and SASEGT. V lost 2 bases to trimming and J lost 13 bases; unmatched junction nucleotides: 7. Points from the study as a whole: TRB overlap between skin or GI tissue T cells and blood was limited. Later post-transplant blood repertoires were often dominated by donor CD8+ memory clones. Recipient CMV seropositivity and CMV reactivation strongly tracked TRB clonality.

Assay used: immunoSEQ multiplex PCR; TCRdb lists only in-frame clones, some missing. Of 22,000 or so clones in the sample, around 73% were seen once. The gene calls are TRBV6-1 and TRBJ2-5; 7 bases are shared with TRBD2. Input material: memory CD4+ T cells sorted from PBMCs. This clonotype was sampled from a woman aged 60-70 years in good health, CMV-negative, and a related stem cell transplant donor. CDR3 in amino acids: CASSELMASGYF. The CDR3 DNA is TGTGCCAGCAGTGAACTTATGGCTAGCGGGTACTTC.